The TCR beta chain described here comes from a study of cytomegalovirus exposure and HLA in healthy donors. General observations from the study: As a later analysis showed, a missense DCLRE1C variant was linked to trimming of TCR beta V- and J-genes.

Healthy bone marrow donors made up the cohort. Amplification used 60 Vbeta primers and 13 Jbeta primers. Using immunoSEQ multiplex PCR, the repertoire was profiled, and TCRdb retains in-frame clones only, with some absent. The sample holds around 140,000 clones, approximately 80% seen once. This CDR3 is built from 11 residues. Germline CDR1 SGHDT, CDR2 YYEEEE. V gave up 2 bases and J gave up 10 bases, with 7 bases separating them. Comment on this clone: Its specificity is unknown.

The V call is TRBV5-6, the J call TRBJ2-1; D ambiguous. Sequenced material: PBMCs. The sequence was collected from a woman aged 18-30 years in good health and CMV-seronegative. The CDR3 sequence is CASSLGEEQFF. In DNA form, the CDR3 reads TGTGCCAGCAGCTTAGGAGAGGAGCAGTTCTTC.